These T cell receptor beta chains were read from a single sample in a study of T cell repertoires in cytomegalovirus infection. No cognate antigen is known for these TCRs. One entry per CDR3 protein results from TCRdb running MiXCR on the reads. The data contain some 350,000 distinct CDR3 sequences, 25% to 35% of them seen just once; the ten biggest clones take up around 20%. The source was cultured PBMCs, collected from culture after CMV antigen stimulation. The source is a human donor in good health (CMV status not recorded). Some clones in this sample may be carry-over from other donors' samples. CDR3s include the opening cysteine and the closing phenylalanine or tryptophan. The order of the fields is D gene, J gene, clone size, V gene, CDR3 protein, CDR3 DNA. D genes are given only for firm matches. Clone size is stated in some rows and not others, as once, few, many or a class when expanded.

d_gene: -
j_gene: TRBJ1-4
abundance: few
v_gene: TRBV7-2
CDR3aa: CASSPGVTNEKLFF
CDR3nt: TGTGCCAGCAGCCCGGGCGTGACTAATGAAAAACTGTTTTTT

d_gene: TRBD1
j_gene: TRBJ2-5
abundance: few
v_gene: TRBV5-1
CDR3aa: CASSTPFRQGQETQYF
CDR3nt: TGCGCCAGCAGCACACCCTTTCGACAGGGGCAAGAGACCCAGTACTTC

d_gene: TRBD2
j_gene: TRBJ2-3
abundance: -
v_gene: TRBV6-2/TRBV6-3
CDR3aa: CASSDLAGVPDTQYF
CDR3nt: TGTGCCAGCAGTGACCTAGCGGGAGTACCAGATACGCAGTATTTT

d_gene: TRBD2
j_gene: TRBJ2-5
abundance: -
v_gene: TRBV6-1
CDR3aa: CASSTGLAVNRETQYF
CDR3nt: TGTGCCAGCAGCACGGGACTAGCGGTGAACAGAGAGACCCAGTACTTC

d_gene: -
j_gene: TRBJ2-7
abundance: few
v_gene: TRBV5-4
CDR3aa: CASSYRDRLYEQYF
CDR3nt: TGTGCCAGCAGCTATCGGGACCGCCTCTACGAGCAGTACTTC

d_gene: -
j_gene: TRBJ1-1
abundance: few
v_gene: TRBV18
CDR3aa: CASSPVRDGEAFF
CDR3nt: TGTGCCAGCTCACCAGTCCGGGATGGTGAAGCTTTCTTT

d_gene: TRBD1
j_gene: TRBJ1-1
abundance: many
v_gene: TRBV12-3/TRBV12-4
CDR3aa: CASSLGQGDTEAFF
CDR3nt: TGTGCCAGCAGTCTGGGACAGGGGGACACTGAAGCTTTCTTT

d_gene: -
j_gene: TRBJ1-5
abundance: few
v_gene: TRBV2
CDR3aa: CASSEIRYSNQPQHF
CDR3nt: TGTGCCAGCAGTGAGATCAGGTATAGCAATCAGCCCCAGCATTTT

d_gene: -
j_gene: TRBJ2-1
abundance: -
v_gene: TRBV7-2
CDR3aa: CASSLVGGGGIPYNEQFF
CDR3nt: TGTGCCAGCAGCTTAGTAGGGGGTGGGGGGATCCCCTACAATGAGCAGTTCTTC

d_gene: TRBD1
j_gene: TRBJ1-1
abundance: -
v_gene: TRBV7-8
CDR3aa: CATSDREGAAEAFF
CDR3nt: TGTGCCACTTCGGACAGGGAGGGTGCGGCTGAAGCTTTCTTT

d_gene: -
j_gene: TRBJ1-6
abundance: -
v_gene: TRBV11-2
CDR3aa: CASSLDPGNSPLHF
CDR3nt: TGTGCCAGCAGCTTAGATCCGGGAAATTCACCCCTCCACTTT

d_gene: TRBD1
j_gene: TRBJ1-6
abundance: few
v_gene: TRBV27
CDR3aa: CASRGGQGNSPLHF
CDR3nt: TGTGCCAGCAGGGGGGGACAGGGCAATTCACCCCTCCACTTT

d_gene: -
j_gene: TRBJ1-2
abundance: -
v_gene: TRBV6-1
CDR3aa: CASSEGGGYTF
CDR3nt: TGTGCCAGCAGTGAAGGGGGCGGCTACACCTTC

d_gene: TRBD1
j_gene: TRBJ1-2
abundance: many
v_gene: TRBV28
CDR3aa: CASRAGQGNGYTF
CDR3nt: TGTGCCAGCAGGGCTGGACAGGGCAATGGCTACACCTTC